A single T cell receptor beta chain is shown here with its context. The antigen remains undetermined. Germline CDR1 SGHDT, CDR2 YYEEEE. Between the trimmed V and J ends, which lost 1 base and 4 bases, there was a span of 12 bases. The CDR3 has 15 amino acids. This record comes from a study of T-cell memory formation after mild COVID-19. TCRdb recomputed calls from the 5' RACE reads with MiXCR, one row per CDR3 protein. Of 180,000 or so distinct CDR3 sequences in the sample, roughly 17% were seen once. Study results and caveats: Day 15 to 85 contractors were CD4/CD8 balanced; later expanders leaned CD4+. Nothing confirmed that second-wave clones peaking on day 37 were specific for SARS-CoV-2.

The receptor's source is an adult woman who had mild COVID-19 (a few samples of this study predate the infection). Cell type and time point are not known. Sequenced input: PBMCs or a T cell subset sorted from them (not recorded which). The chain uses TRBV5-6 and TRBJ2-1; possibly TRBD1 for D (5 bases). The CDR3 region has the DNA TGTGCCAGCAGCTTGAGACAGACTTTATACAATGAGCAGTTCTTC. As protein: CASSLRQTLYNEQFF.